One T cell receptor (beta chain) is described in this entry. Data came from immunoSEQ multiplex PCR; TCRdb stores just in-frame clones and leaves some out. The top ten hold 2% to 2.5% of the sample, which has roughly 200,000 clones, approximately 89% seen once. This entry comes from a study of blood T cell repertoires in COVID-19. Study details: Samples representing acute and convalescent COVID-19 were sourced from the United States, Italy and Spain. Nucleic acid was either cDNA or gDNA, and it came from T cells, B-cell-depleted T cells, or PBMCs.

The V end was cut by 8 bases, the J end by 4 bases, with 18 bases between. This CDR3 has 15 residues. CDR1 is ENHRY and CDR2 is SYGVKD in the germline V gene. The sequenced sample was PBMCs or T cells enriched from blood (not recorded which). The chain couples TRBV10-3 to TRBJ1-3; the D gene is possibly TRBD1 (6 bases). This clonotype was sampled from a woman between 40 and 55 years old with acute COVID-19. The CDR3 is CAIRGGEQMGNTIYF. The CDR3 DNA follows: TGTGCCATCCGAGGGGGAGAACAGATGGGAAACACCATATATTTT.